This T cell receptor beta chain was captured in a study of blood T cell repertoires in COVID-19. The overall study: In each case, the material was cDNA or gDNA derived from T cells, B-cell-depleted T cells, or PBMCs.

The repertoire was sequenced with immunoSEQ multiplex PCR; TCRdb's copy has only in-frame clones and lacks some. The table has roughly 500,000 clones, 80% to 90% seen once. V gave up 8 bases and J gave up 4 bases; unmatched junction bases: 5. Germline CDR1 and CDR2: MNHEY and SVGAGI. The CDR3 covers 13 residues. The TCR originated in a human donor in a cohort sampled during active COVID-19. The chain is built from TRBV6-5 and TRBJ2-1; 7 nucleotides line up with TRBD1. Sequencing used peripheral blood. CDR3 amino acids: CASPRQGYNEQFF. CDR3 sequence (DNA): TGTGCCAGCCCCAGACAGGGATACAATGAGCAGTTCTTC.